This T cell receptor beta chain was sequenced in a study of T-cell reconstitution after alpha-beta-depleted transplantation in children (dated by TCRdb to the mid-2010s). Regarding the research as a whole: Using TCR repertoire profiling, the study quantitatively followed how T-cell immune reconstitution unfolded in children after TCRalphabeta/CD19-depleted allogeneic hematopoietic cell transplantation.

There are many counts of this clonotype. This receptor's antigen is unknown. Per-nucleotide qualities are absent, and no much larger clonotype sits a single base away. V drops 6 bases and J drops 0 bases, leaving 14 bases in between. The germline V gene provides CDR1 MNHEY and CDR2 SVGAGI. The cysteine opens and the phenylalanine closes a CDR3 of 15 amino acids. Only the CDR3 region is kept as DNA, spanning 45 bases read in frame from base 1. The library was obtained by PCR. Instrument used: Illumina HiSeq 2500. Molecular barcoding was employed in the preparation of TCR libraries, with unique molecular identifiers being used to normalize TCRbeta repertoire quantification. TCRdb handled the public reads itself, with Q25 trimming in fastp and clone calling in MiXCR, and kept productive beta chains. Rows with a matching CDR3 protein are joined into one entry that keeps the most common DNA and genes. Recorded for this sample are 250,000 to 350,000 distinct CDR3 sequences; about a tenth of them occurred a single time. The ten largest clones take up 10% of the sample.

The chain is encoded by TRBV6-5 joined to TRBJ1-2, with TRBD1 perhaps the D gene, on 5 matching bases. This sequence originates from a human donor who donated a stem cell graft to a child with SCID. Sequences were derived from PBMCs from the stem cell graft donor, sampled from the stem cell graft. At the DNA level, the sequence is TGTGCCAGCAGCTACGGGGCCCTAGCTAACTATGGCTACACCTTC. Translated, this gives CASSYGALANYGYTF.